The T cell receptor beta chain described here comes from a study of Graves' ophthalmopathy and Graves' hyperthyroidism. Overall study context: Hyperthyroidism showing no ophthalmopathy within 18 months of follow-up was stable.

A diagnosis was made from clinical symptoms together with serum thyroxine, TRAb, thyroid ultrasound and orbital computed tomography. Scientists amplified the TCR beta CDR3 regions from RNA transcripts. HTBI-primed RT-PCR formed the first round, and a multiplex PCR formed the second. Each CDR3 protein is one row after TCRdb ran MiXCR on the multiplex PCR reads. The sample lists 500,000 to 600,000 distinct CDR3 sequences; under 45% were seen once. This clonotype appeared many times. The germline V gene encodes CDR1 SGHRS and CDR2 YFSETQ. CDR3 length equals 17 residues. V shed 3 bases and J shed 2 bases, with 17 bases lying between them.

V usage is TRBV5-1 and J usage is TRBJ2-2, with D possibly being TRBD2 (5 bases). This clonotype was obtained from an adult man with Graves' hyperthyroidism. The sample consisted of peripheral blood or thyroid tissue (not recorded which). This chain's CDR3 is CASSSGIRTVNTGELFF. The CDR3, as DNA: TGCGCCAGCAGCTCCGGGATCCGGACGGTTAACACCGGGGAGCTGTTTTTT.